Listed here are 12 T cell receptor beta chains from one sample, sequenced in a study of blood T cells in healthy people across ages. A second about 6 to 12 cycle PCR used barcoded and J-beta primers. TCRdb processed the 5' RACE reads anew with MiXCR; each CDR3 protein has one entry. The sample has some 1.4 million distinct CDR3 sequences, 35% to 45% seen once. The sample comprised blood. The receptor set was obtained from a woman between 18 and 29 years old in good health.

This clonotype was counted a few times. This rearrangement joins TRBV25-1 to TRBJ2-1; possibly TRBD1 or TRBD2 for D (5 bases each). The CDR3 extends over 16 amino acids. V lost 1 base, J lost 10 bases, and 20 bases lay in between. Per germline, CDR1 MGHDK and CDR2 SYGVNS. Here the CDR3 DNA reads TGTGCCAGCAGTGAATTAGCGATCGGGACGGTCCGGGAGCAGTTCTTC. Its protein product is CASSELAIGTVREQFF.

The rearrangement links TRBV10-2 to TRBJ2-5, with 7 nucleotides matching TRBD1. With V trimmed by 6 bases and J by 2 bases, 12 bases remained unmatched. Germline CDR1 and CDR2: WSHSY and SAAADI. The CDR3 totals 16 residues. The chain's CDR3 is CASSPTLGDSQETQYF. CDR3 sequence (DNA): TGCGCCAGCAGCCCAACCCTCGGGGACAGTCAAGAGACCCAGTACTTC.

The chain recombines TRBV7-9 with TRBJ2-1, with 7 bases aligning to TRBD2. Looked up from germline, CDR1 is SEHNR and CDR2 is FQNEAQ (reference sequence). The length of the CDR3 is 15 residues. The trim removed 5 bases at V and 7 bases at J, leaving 11 bases unmatched. CDR3 nucleotide sequence: TGTGCCAGCAGCCCGGGGGGTCCAGCGAGGAATGAGCAGTTCTTC. Protein sequence: CASSPGGPARNEQFF.

V is TRBV7-3 and J is TRBJ2-1; D unresolved. The ends were cut back, 4 bases at V and 7 bases at J, with 17 bases in the middle. Germline V lookup: CDR1 SGHTA, CDR2 FQGTGA. The CDR3 covers 15 residues. CDR3 loop: CASSSPSTGRNEQFF. The CDR3 nucleotides read TGTGCCAGCAGCTCTCCCAGTACCGGCCGGAATGAGCAGTTCTTC.

The rearrangement uses TRBV7-9 and TRBJ1-5; D is uncertain. V shed 5 bases and J shed 9 bases, with 11 bases lying between them. The CDR3 is made up of 12 amino acids. Per the germline V gene, CDR1 is SEHNR and CDR2 is FQNEAQ (reference sequence). The CDR3 sequence is CASSLVSGPQHF. CDR3 bases: TGTGCCAGCAGCCTTGTAAGCGGGCCCCAGCATTTT.

This chain connects TRBV7-3 to TRBJ2-2; weak D call: TRBD1 (5 bases). This CDR3 has 13 amino acids. V lost 5 bases to trimming and J lost 6 bases, with 10 bases between them. Germline CDR1 reads SGHTA; CDR2 reads FQGTGA. CDR3 residues: CASSPRVAGELFF. CDR3 DNA sequence: TGTGCCAGCAGCCCCAGGGTTGCCGGGGAGCTGTTTTTT.

The rearrangement uses TRBV6-2 or TRBV6-3 and TRBJ2-7; 12 nucleotides agree with TRBD2. Looked up from germline, CDR1 is MNHEY and CDR2 is SVGEGT. The junction had 17 bases not matched to a gene; V was cut back by 5 bases and J by 3 bases. This CDR3 has 19 residues. CDR3 in amino acids: CASSAPPTSGGILLYEQYF. The CDR3 DNA sequence: TGTGCCAGCAGTGCGCCCCCGACTAGCGGGGGTATTCTTCTCTACGAGCAGTACTTC.

This clonotype was seen many times. This sequence joins TRBV9 and TRBJ2-3; no clear D. Per germline, CDR1 SGDLS and CDR2 YYNGEE. This CDR3 spans 13 amino acids. The germline V and J ends were trimmed by 0 bases and 6 bases, with 8 bases remaining between them. CDR3 sequence reads: CASSVAGIDTQYF. The DNA for the CDR3 is TGTGCCAGCAGCGTAGCTGGGATCGATACGCAGTATTTT. The full variable domain, completed using reference TRBV9 and TRBJ2-3, is DSGVTQTPKHLITATGQRVTLRCSPRSGDLSVYWYQQSLDQGLQFLIQYYNGEERAKGNILERFSAQQFPDLHSELNLSSLELGDSALYFCASSVAGIDTQYFGPGTRLTVL.

The gene calls are TRBV18 and TRBJ1-6; D remains unclear. This CDR3 has 14 residues. The V end was cut by 3 bases, the J end by 5 bases, with 8 bases between. Germline values: CDR1 KGHSH, CDR2 LQKENI. CDR3 amino acids: CASSPVLNNSPLHF. The CDR3 DNA reads TGTGCCAGCTCACCCGTATTAAATAATTCACCCCTCCACTTT.

This chain joins TRBV12-3 or TRBV12-4 and TRBJ2-1; TRBD2 aligns across 12 bases. Germline trimming cut 3 bases from V and 8 bases from J; bases unmatched to any gene: 5. The CDR3 extends over 15 amino acids. The CDR3 DNA reads TGTGCCAGCAGTTTCCCGGCTAGCGGGAGGGATGAGCAGTTCTTC. Amino acids: CASSFPASGRDEQFF.

This chain connects TRBV3-1 to TRBJ2-5, with D tentatively TRBD2 (6 bases). The CDR3 has 15 residues. The V and J ends lost 0 bases and 11 bases respectively, with 19 bases between them. The germline V gene encodes CDR1 LGHDT and CDR2 YNNKEL (reference sequence). The CDR3: CASSQDLIAGLEQYF. In DNA form, the CDR3 reads TGTGCCAGCAGCCAAGATCTAATTGCGGGGCTTGAGCAGTACTTC.

The rearrangement uses TRBV4-1 and TRBJ2-1; 8 bases are shared with TRBD2. Trimming removed 3 bases from V and 3 bases from J; junction bases left unmatched: 7. This CDR3 is built from 16 residues. Germline V lookup: CDR1 MGHRA, CDR2 YSYEKL. CDR3 sequence reads: CASSQGPGLGYNEQFF. The CDR3 coding sequence is TGCGCCAGCAGCCAGGGTCCGGGACTAGGCTACAATGAGCAGTTCTTC.